This T cell receptor beta chain stems from a study of monozygotic twins with cystic fibrosis. A remark on this clone: Its antigen is unknown.

Study-level findings and limits: Monozygotic CF twin pairs shared significantly more nucleotide-identical clonotypes than unrelated CF individuals did. No link emerged between shared CDR3 counts and age, concordance or severity.

Only in-frame clones appear in the TCRdb table, and some are missing; sequencing was by immunoSEQ multiplex PCR. The sample lists around 30,000 clones, 80% to 95% occurring once. The source material was blood. The receptor's source is a girl aged 2-10 years with cystic fibrosis.

The CDR3 protein is CASSLDGTRATRRDEQYF. The CDR3 region has the DNA TGTGCCAGCAGCTTGGACGGGACAAGAGCCACAAGGAGGGACGAGCAGTACTTC. J is TRBJ2-7 and V is TRBV5-4; the D gene could be TRBD1 or TRBD2 (6 bases each). The CDR3 has 18 amino acids. V was clipped by 0 bases and J by 5 bases, with 24 bases between them. Looked up from germline, CDR1 is SGHNT and CDR2 is YYREEE (reference sequence).